This T cell receptor (beta chain) derives from a study of T cell responses to AZD1222 COVID-19 vaccine (dated by TCRdb to the early 2020s). Some background on the complete study: AZD1222 recipients given second doses at about 4 weeks or at about 12 weeks were pooled, since spike-specific TCR depth and breadth were not found to differ between the two schedules. TCR sequencing was performed for 230 to 250 trial participants, of whom 200 to 220 were given two doses of AZD1222 and around 25 were given two doses of MenACWY control vaccine. Trial participants were enrolled by age into 18-55, 56-69 and 70-plus year subgroups, with approximately 160, 26 and 62 TCR-sequenced participants respectively. The investigation overall reported the following: Reportedly, almost half of the unique spike-specific TCRs recognized epitopes lying outside the regions that are mutated in the B.1.351 and B.1.1.7 variants. After two AZD1222 doses, both the breadth and the depth of spike-specific TCRs were significantly higher than at day 0 and than in MenACWY recipients. Because no samples from the day 14 peak response were available, repertoires could be characterized only after the peak T cell response. Participants were mostly white British and included more females than males, and it was suggested by the authors that clonal diversity may have been underestimated. The whole spike protein was spanned by vaccine-associated CD4 TCRs, and dominant responses were seen in regions 160-218 and 743-854. The 56-69-year group was small, and its depth increase did not reach significance, likely because of low power. Only five to seven AZD1222 recipients were SARS-CoV-2 seropositive at baseline, limiting conclusions about previously exposed vaccinees.

The V end gives up 3 bases and the J end 8 bases, leaving 9 bases in the junction not matched to a gene. The germline V gene supplies CDR1 SGHTA and CDR2 FQGNSA. Measured from the cysteine to the phenylalanine, the CDR3 is 15 residues long. CDR3 DNA only is kept here, 45 bases in frame from base 1. The CDR3 regions of human TCRbeta chains were analyzed by immunosequencing. Regarding the original processing steps: TCRs in the repertoires were compared against a reference library of SARS-CoV-2-specific TCRs that had been generated with the MIRA antigen-specificity platform. Breadth was defined as the fraction of unique TCRs that were SARS-CoV-2-associated. Depth was defined as the fraction of total T cells that were SARS-CoV-2-associated. Using the MIRA data, each spike-specific TCR was mapped to the spike region that the TCR reacts to and placed in a CD4 or CD8 class. Log10-transformed breadth and depth values were compared by one-way ANOVA with Sidak's multiple comparisons tests. TCRdb stores this immuneACCESS table with in-frame sequences only. Part of the clones is absent; in the studies checked, under half of the shortfall reflects unresolved V genes, and no reason is known for the rest. V and J calls and clone size follow that table, whereas D and trimming were derived from the DNA. The table for this sample lists tens of thousands of clones; about 90% of them were counted only once. Approximately 5.2% of the sample rests with the top ten.

Reading the label with the study, this specimen's time point is: baseline before first vaccination. Vaccinee samples were obtained from the UK trials COV001 and COV002, which included a single-blind randomized controlled phase 2/3 trial of AZD1222 (ChAdOx1 nCoV-19) in healthy adults. For TCRbeta chain sequencing, PBMC samples were collected from trial participants at day 0 and at day 28 after the second dose. About this clone: The antigen this receptor binds is unknown. No much larger clone is present one base from it, and per-base qualities are unavailable.

The sample in question was peripheral blood, obtained on day 0 of AZD1222 vaccination. This TCR was recovered from an adult in good health. Recombination linked TRBV7-2 to TRBJ2-1; 8 bases in the middle match TRBD2. The CDR3 has the sequence CASSLGGLAGHEQFF. The bases read TGTGCCAGCAGCTTGGGCGGCCTAGCGGGCCATGAGCAGTTCTTC.